Below, 9 T cell receptor beta chains from the same sample are listed, as sequenced in a study of blood T cells in healthy people across ages. Next came a second PCR, run for about 6 to 11 cycles, which used a sample-barcoded 5' primer along with a J-beta primer mix. TCRdb used MiXCR to reprocess the 5' RACE reads, holding one entry per CDR3 protein. The table has 920,000 or so distinct CDR3 sequences, around 45% seen once. The specimen was blood. The receptors shown here come from an older woman in good health.

The chain joins TRBV7-9 to TRBJ2-4; TRBD1 matches at 8 bases. The germline V gene encodes CDR1 SEHNR and CDR2 FQNEAQ (reference sequence). This CDR3 has 15 residues. The V segment lost 7 bases and the J segment 6 bases; nucleotides outside the gene matches: 11. The CDR3 DNA reads TGTGCCAGCACCCTCGAAGTCCAGGGGGCAAACATTCAGTACTTC. Its translation is CASTLEVQGANIQYF.

This clonotype occurred a few times. In DNA, the CDR3 is TGTGCCAGCAGCCACGGGTGGGGAAACACTGAAGCTTTCTTT. The encoded protein is CASSHGWGNTEAFF. The rearrangement uses TRBV5-5 and TRBJ1-1; no firm D call. Trimming removed 4 bases from V and 2 bases from J, with 12 bases in between. The CDR3 totals 14 residues. Germline CDR1 SGHKS, CDR2 YYEKEE (reference sequence).

The chain links TRBV6-6 to TRBJ2-5, with 12 bases identical to TRBD2. Losses at the gene ends were 3 bases for V and 4 bases for J; bases not matched to a gene: 3. The CDR3 totals 15 residues. Looked up from germline, CDR1 is MNHNY and CDR2 is SVGAGI (reference sequence). The CDR3 region is CASSYLAGGVETQYF. The CDR3 bases are TGTGCCAGCAGTTATCTAGCGGGAGGGGTAGAGACCCAGTACTTC.

The rearrangement joins TRBV6-5 to TRBJ1-2; a weak D match, TRBD1 (5 bases). This CDR3 contains 15 residues. Germline CDR1 reads MNHEY; CDR2 reads SVGAGI. Trimming removed 2 bases at V and 8 bases at J, with 18 bases between. The CDR3: CASSYGEQATPGYTF. CDR3 nucleotides: TGTGCCAGCAGTTACGGGGAACAGGCCACACCGGGCTACACCTTC.

The chain is built from TRBV7-9 and TRBJ2-5; D is possibly TRBD2 (6 bases). Trimming took 2 bases from V and 5 from J, leaving 15 bases between them. CDR3 length: 15 residues. Per germline, CDR1 SEHNR and CDR2 FQNEAQ (reference sequence). CDR3 nucleotide sequence: TGTGCCAGCAGCTTAAACCGACGGGGGAGGGAGACCCAGTACTTC. Amino acids: CASSLNRRGRETQYF.

The rearrangement links TRBV19 to TRBJ2-1; 11 bases line up with TRBD1. The CDR3 extends over 13 amino acids. Germline values: CDR1 LNHDA, CDR2 SQIVND (reference sequence). The junction had 6 bases not matched to a gene; V was cut back by 7 bases and J by 10 bases. The CDR3 sequence: CASTGQGVKEQFF. The CDR3 DNA is TGTGCCAGTACGGGACAGGGGGTTAAGGAGCAGTTCTTC.

This chain connects TRBV27 to TRBJ1-6; D call uncertain. V was shortened by 4 bases and J by 2 bases, with 6 bases between the two germline ends. CDR1 MNHEY and CDR2 SMNVEV come from the germline V gene (reference sequence). This CDR3 spans 14 amino acids. The CDR3 DNA sequence: TGTGCCAGCAGTTCCCGACCCTATAATTCACCCCTCCACTTT. Its translation: CASSSRPYNSPLHF.

The DNA of the CDR3 is TGCAGCGCCCGACAGGGAGTTACAGATACGCAGTATTTT. Amino acid sequence: CSARQGVTDTQYF. The chain combines TRBV29-1 with TRBJ2-3; 7 bases agree with TRBD1. The J segment lost 3 bases and the V segment lost 7 bases, leaving 7 bases of the junction unmatched. Germline CDR1 and CDR2: SQVTM and ANQGSEA. The CDR3 is 13 residues long.

The chain recombines TRBV6-1 with TRBJ1-1; no definite D call. CDR1 is MNHNS, CDR2 SASEGT, per germline. This CDR3 is 13 amino acids long. Trimming cost V 10 bases and J 0 bases, with 12 bases left between them. The chain's CDR3 is CANSRTMNTEAFF. CDR3 nucleotides: TGTGCCAACAGCAGAACCATGAACACTGAAGCTTTCTTT.